This T cell receptor (beta chain) was identified during a study of blood T cells in healthy people across ages. V gave up 5 bases and J gave up 7 bases, with 12 bases separating them. Per germline, CDR1 MNHNS and CDR2 SASEGT. The CDR3 has 13 residues. With a J-beta primer mix and a sample-barcoded 5' primer, a second PCR ran about 7 to 12 cycles. MiXCR, applied by TCRdb to the 5' RACE reads, yields one record per CDR3 protein. Of hundreds of thousands of distinct CDR3 sequences in the sample, roughly three fifths are singletons; the top ten hold roughly 24%. The receptor was derived from a man aged 40-49 years in good health. The chain combines TRBV6-1 with TRBJ2-1; D gene uncertain. What was sequenced was blood. The CDR3 reads CASSSLSPNEQFF. DNA for the CDR3: TGTGCCAGCAGTTCCCTTTCTCCTAATGAGCAGTTCTTC.